The next 14 T cell receptor beta chains were all read from a single sample in a study of blood T cell repertoires in COVID-19. TCRdb keeps only in-frame clones here, not all; method: immunoSEQ multiplex PCR. The table records about 110,000 clones, roughly 80% of them present only once. Source material: peripheral blood. These receptors all come from a human donor in a cohort sampled during active COVID-19.

The chain uses TRBV7-2 and TRBJ2-5; TRBD2 matches at 13 bases. V was pared by 5 bases and J by 5 bases, with 8 bases of the junction left unmatched. The CDR3 length is 16 residues. Germline V gene data show CDR1 as SGHTA and CDR2 as FQGNSA. CDR3 coding DNA: TGTGCCAGCAGCCAGAGGACTAGCGGGAGATGGGAGACCCAGTACTTC. Amino acid sequence: CASSQRTSGRWETQYF. Based on the CDR3 plus reference TRBV7-2 and TRBJ2-5, the full variable domain is GAGVSQSPSNKVTEKGKDVELRCDPISGHTALYWYRQSLGQGLEFLIYFQGNSAPDKSGLPSDRFSAERTGGSVSTLTIQRTQQEDSAVYLCASSQRTSGRWETQYFGPGTRLLVL.

For the CDR3, the DNA is TGTGCCAGCAGCTCCGGGATTAGCACAGATACGCAGTATTTT. It encodes CASSSGISTDTQYF. The chain uses TRBV7-3 and TRBJ2-3, with a tentative D call TRBD2 (5 bases). Germline V gene lookup returns CDR1 SGHTA and CDR2 FQGTGA. V lost 4 bases to trimming and J lost 0 bases, with 8 bases between them. This CDR3 is 14 amino acids long. The full variable domain, in which reference TRBV7-3 and TRBJ2-3 provide the parts outside the CDR3, is GAGVSQTPSNKVTEKGKYVELRCDPISGHTALYWYRQSLGQGPEFLIYFQGTGAADDSGLPNDRFFAVRPEGSVSTLKIQRTERGDSAVYLCASSSGISTDTQYFGPGTRLTVL.

The chain employs TRBV7-9 and TRBJ1-2, with 7 positions matching TRBD1. The CDR3 consists of 13 residues. With V trimmed by 4 bases and J by 8 bases, 7 bases remained unmatched. CDR1 is SEHNR and CDR2 is FQNEAQ in the germline V gene (reference sequence). CDR3 residues: CASSSSGTAGYTF. The DNA of the CDR3 is TGTGCCAGCAGCTCCTCCGGGACAGCCGGCTACACCTTC.

The chain carries TRBV15 and TRBJ1-1, with 7 bases lining up with TRBD1. Trimming took 3 bases from V and 10 from J; bases not matched to a gene: 8. CDR3 length: 13 amino acids. CDR1 is LNHNV and CDR2 is YYDKDF in the germline V gene (reference sequence). This CDR3 is CATSSSYQGGAFF. DNA for the CDR3: TGTGCCACCAGCAGCAGCTATCAGGGGGGAGCTTTCTTT.

DNA for the CDR3: TGTGCCAGCAGAATAGCGGGAGCCTTCTACGAGCAGTACTTC. This gives the protein CASRIAGAFYEQYF. This rearrangement joins TRBV5-6 to TRBJ2-7, with 9 bases fitting TRBD2. Germline CDR1 reads SGHDT; CDR2 reads YYEEEE. The CDR3 has 14 amino acids. The ends lost 5 bases at V and 3 bases at J; junction bases unmatched: 6.

The chain links TRBV5-4 to TRBJ2-1, with D uncertain. With 3 bases removed from V and 3 bases from J, the gap between germline ends came to 13 bases. There are 15 residues in the CDR3. CDR1 SGHNT and CDR2 YYREEE come from the germline V gene (reference sequence). The CDR3 spells CASSSYGGRYNEQFF. CDR3 bases: TGTGCCAGCAGCTCCTACGGCGGTCGCTACAATGAGCAGTTCTTC.

The chain is built from TRBV7-2 and TRBJ2-3, with TRBD1 identical over 10 bases. J gave up 1 base and V 5 bases, and 6 bases lay outside the gene matches. The length of the CDR3 is 16 residues. Germline lookup yields CDR1 SGHTA and CDR2 FQGNSA. Written as DNA, the CDR3 is TGTGCCAGCAGCCTCGACAGGGGGCGGGGCACAGATACGCAGTATTTT. This translates into CASSLDRGRGTDTQYF. Using reference TRBV7-2 and TRBJ2-3 for the parts outside the CDR3, the full variable domain is GAGVSQSPSNKVTEKGKDVELRCDPISGHTALYWYRQSLGQGLEFLIYFQGNSAPDKSGLPSDRFSAERTGGSVSTLTIQRTQQEDSAVYLCASSLDRGRGTDTQYFGPGTRLTVL.

J is TRBJ1-2 and V is TRBV6-2 or TRBV6-3, with D uncertain. CDR1 is MNHEY, CDR2 SVGEGT, per germline. The CDR3 sequence is 15 residues long. Trimming shortened V by 0 bases and J by 0 bases, and 8 bases separated the two germline ends. In DNA, the CDR3 is TGTGCCAGCAGTTACTCCGGTATAACTAACTATGGCTACACCTTC. Translated: CASSYSGITNYGYTF.

The gene calls are TRBV19 and TRBJ2-7; TRBD2 might be the D (6 bases). Germline CDR1 reads LNHDA; CDR2 reads SQIVND (reference sequence). The CDR3 runs to 14 residues. V was shortened by 1 base and J by 2 bases, with 9 bases between the two germline ends. In DNA, the CDR3 is TGTGCCAGTAGTATAGCAGCGGGCCCCTACGAGCAGTACTTC. Protein sequence: CASSIAAGPYEQYF.

The chain employs TRBV12-3 or TRBV12-4 and TRBJ1-1; unclear D gene. The CDR3 sequence is 11 residues long. Between the trimmed V and J ends, which lost 6 bases and 1 base, there was a span of 3 bases. CDR3: CASSSNTEAFF. The CDR3 DNA sequence: TGTGCCAGCAGCTCGAACACTGAAGCTTTCTTT.

The gene calls are TRBV5-4 and TRBJ2-1; TRBD2 is a possible D gene (5 bases). CDR3 length: 16 amino acids. Germline lookup yields CDR1 SGHNT and CDR2 YYREEE (reference sequence). V was cut by 4 bases and J by 2 bases, with 16 bases left in between. The CDR3 DNA sequence: TGTGCCAGCAGCCCCGATCGGGATTCGCCCTACAATGAGCAGTTCTTC. It specifies CASSPDRDSPYNEQFF.

The rearrangement links TRBV18 to TRBJ2-1, with D tentatively TRBD1 (11 bases). Per germline, CDR1 KGHSH and CDR2 LQKENI. V dropped 3 bases and J dropped 7 bases, with 31 bases sitting between them. The CDR3 runs 20 residues. CDR3 nucleotide sequence: TGTGCCAGCTCACCCCCCGCCGGGACAGGGGGGCTAGCGGGAGAGAATGAGCAGTTCTTC. Amino acid sequence: CASSPPAGTGGLAGENEQFF.

In the case of this clone: Other DNA variants within this sample encode the same CDR3. This chain connects TRBV5-4 to TRBJ2-3; the match to TRBD2 covers 7 bases. Germline CDR1 is SGHNT and CDR2 is YYREEE (reference sequence). V lost 0 bases and J lost 6; bases outside the gene matches: 1. This CDR3 contains 13 residues. For the CDR3, the DNA is TGTGCCAGCAGCTTGGCCGGGGGGGATACGCAGTATTTT. The encoded protein is CASSLAGGDTQYF.

CDR3 sequence: CASSKLAGVCYEQYV. The CDR3 nucleotides read TGTGCCAGCAGCAAACTAGCGGGAGTATGCTACGAGCAGTACGTC. The chain is built from TRBV21-1 and TRBJ2-7; the D call of TRBD2 is as the table states it, not checked on the DNA. TRBV21-1 is described as a pseudogene. This CDR3 is built from 15 residues.